Shown below are 15 T cell receptor beta chains from a single sample sequenced in a study of blood T cell repertoires in COVID-19 (dated by TCRdb to about 2020). The library was obtained by the immunoSEQ multiplex PCR assay. As stored in TCRdb, this immuneACCESS dataset retains in-frame rearrangements with V and J assigned. A fraction of the clones does not appear; measured against another copy, unresolved V genes explain less than half of the discrepancy, and the remainder lacks a known reason. The table for this sample lists about 130,000 clones; approximately 77% of them were counted only once. Over 15% of the sample goes to the ten largest clones. The sequenced sample consisted of peripheral blood. These receptors all come from a man older than 75 with acute or convalescent COVID-19.

The genes are TRBV6-1 and TRBJ1-1; weak D call: TRBD1 (6 bases). Trimming cost V 2 bases and J 3 bases, with 7 bases left between them. This CDR3 comprises 13 residues. In germline, CDR1 is MNHNS, CDR2 SASEGT. The CDR3 nucleotides are TGTGCCAGCAGTGAAACAGGGCACACTGAAGCTTTCTTT. Amino acid sequence: CASSETGHTEAFF.

This clone was detected a few times. The chain employs TRBV6-5 and TRBJ2-7, with D uncertain. Germline-derived CDR1 and CDR2 are MNHEY and SVGAGI. CDR3 size: 13 residues. Between the trimmed V and J ends, which lost 4 bases and 6 bases, there was a span of 13 bases. CDR3: CASSSPETSEQYF. The CDR3 region has the DNA TGTGCCAGCAGTTCTCCGGAGACGAGCGAGCAGTACTTC.

This sequence joins TRBV3-1 (or the pseudogene TRBV3-2) and TRBJ1-1; no reliable D call. The CDR3 runs to 13 residues. Between the trimmed V and J ends, which lost 4 bases and 3 bases, there was a span of 9 bases. Germline V gene data show CDR1 as LGHDT and CDR2 as YNNKEL (reference sequence). The chain's CDR3 is CASSPIEYTEAFF. CDR3 DNA sequence: TGTGCCAGCAGCCCGATAGAATACACTGAAGCTTTCTTT.

The gene calls are TRBV2 and TRBJ1-2; D is unresolved. The CDR3 is 14 residues long. V gave up 0 bases and J gave up 3 bases, with 8 bases separating them. The germline V gene encodes CDR1 SNHLY and CDR2 FYNNEI. In DNA form, the CDR3 reads TGTGCCAGCAGTGAAGCTTCGGAGCACTATGGCTACACCTTC. It encodes CASSEASEHYGYTF.

This clone has just a few counts. The chain links TRBV6-2 or TRBV6-3 to TRBJ2-4, with 8 bases matching TRBD1. Germline V gene lookup returns CDR1 MNHEY and CDR2 SVGEGT. V dropped 6 bases and J dropped 0; count of bases not matched to a gene: 10. There are 17 residues in the CDR3. This chain's CDR3 is CASSPRGRLSAKNIQYF. CDR3 bases: TGTGCCAGCAGCCCCAGGGGGCGCCTATCAGCCAAAAACATTCAGTACTTC.

The chain uses TRBV5-1 and TRBJ1-2; 9 nucleotides line up with TRBD1. This CDR3 has 17 amino acids. Germline V gives CDR1 SGHRS, CDR2 YFSETQ. J lost 2 bases, V lost 4 bases, and 12 bases had no gene match. CDR3 sequence (DNA): TGCGCCAGCAGCCCGGACAGGGGAAGGGCCGGGAACTATGGCTACACCTTC. Translated, it gives CASSPDRGRAGNYGYTF. The complete variable domain, with remaining parts taken from reference TRBV5-1 and TRBJ1-2, reads KAGVTQTPRYLIKTRGQQVTLSCSPISGHRSVSWYQQTPGQGLQFLFEYFSETQRNKGNFPGRFSGRQFSNSRSEMNVSTLELGDSALYLCASSPDRGRAGNYGYTFGSGTRLTVV.

This chain uses TRBV2 with TRBJ2-7; 9 nucleotides align to TRBD1. The trim removed 7 bases at V and 2 bases at J, leaving 12 bases unmatched. Germline V CDR1 and CDR2: SNHLY, FYNNEI. The CDR3 runs to 16 residues. The CDR3 region is CASKRFGQGPPYEQYF. The CDR3 nucleotides are TGTGCCAGCAAACGGTTTGGACAGGGGCCCCCCTACGAGCAGTACTTC.

This chain links TRBV6-1 with TRBJ2-3; TRBD1 matches at 9 bases. Germline V CDR1 and CDR2: MNHNS, SASEGT. J lost 2 bases, V lost 2 bases, and 8 bases had no gene match. The length of the CDR3 is 17 residues. The CDR3 DNA reads TGTGCCAGCAGTGAACTGATGGGACAGGGAAACACAGATACGCAGTATTTT. Encoded protein: CASSELMGQGNTDTQYF.

The chain employs TRBV5-1 and TRBJ2-3; no reliable D call. With 2 bases removed from V and 1 base from J, the gap between germline ends came to 8 bases. Germline V gives CDR1 SGHRS, CDR2 YFSETQ. The CDR3 is made up of 14 amino acids. The CDR3 spells CASSLSVGTDTQYF. The CDR3 DNA reads as TGCGCCAGCAGCTTATCAGTGGGCACAGATACGCAGTATTTT.

The chain uses TRBV19 and TRBJ2-3; 9 nucleotides align to TRBD2. With 6 bases clipped from V and 4 bases from J, the junction kept 5 bases outside the gene matches. The germline CDR1 and CDR2 sequences are LNHDA and SQIVND (reference sequence). The CDR3 runs to 14 residues. This CDR3 is CASSRSGGPDTQYF. The CDR3 bases are TGTGCCAGTAGCCGCAGCGGGGGGCCAGATACGCAGTATTTT.

The chain recombines TRBV19 with TRBJ1-5; 8 bases are shared with TRBD1. Germline CDR1 is LNHDA and CDR2 is SQIVND (reference sequence). V shed 3 bases and J 7 bases; nucleotides not matched to a gene: 11. CDR3 size: 16 residues. In DNA form, the CDR3 reads TGTGCCAGTAGTATTGGCCCGAGAACAGGGGGACAGCCCCAGCATTTT. Encoded protein: CASSIGPRTGGQPQHF.

Regarding this clone: An end of the junction does not agree with germline; a read error may underlie this. This chain joins TRBV5-4 and TRBJ2-5, with D unresolved. The CDR3 is 14 amino acids. Germline CDR1 reads SGHNT; CDR2 reads YYREEE (reference sequence). Here the CDR3 DNA reads TGTGCCAACAGCACCCGGCTAGTTACAGAGACCCAGTACTTC. Encoded protein: CANSTRLVTETQYF.

CDR3 amino acids: CSVAGTGISGANVLTF. DNA for the CDR3: TGCAGCGTAGCCGGGACAGGGATCTCTGGGGCCAACGTCCTGACTTTC. V and J are TRBV29-1 and TRBJ2-6; 9 nucleotides align to TRBD1. The germline V gene has CDR1 SQVTM and CDR2 ANQGSEA. CDR3 size: 16 residues. The V segment lost 6 bases and the J segment 0 bases; nucleotides outside the gene matches: 6. Full variable domain (outside the CDR3, taken from reference TRBV29-1 and TRBJ2-6): SAVISQKPSRDICQRGTSLTIQCQVDSQVTMMFWYRQQPGQSLTLIATANQGSEATYESGFVIDKFPISRPNLTFSTLTVSNMSPEDSSIYLCSVAGTGISGANVLTFGAGSRLTVL.

The chain recombines TRBV28 with TRBJ1-2; D call uncertain. From germline, CDR1 is MDHEN and CDR2 SYDVKM. The CDR3 loop spans 13 amino acids. Trimming shortened V by 9 bases and J by 3 bases, and 14 bases separated the two germline ends. The CDR3 DNA reads as TGTGCCAGTTCGGTCCCCGGGGACTATGGCTACACCTTC. It translates to CASSVPGDYGYTF.

The chain links TRBV19 to TRBJ2-3, with TRBD1 matching 11 bases. With 6 bases clipped from V and 5 bases from J, the junction kept 7 bases outside the gene matches. The CDR3 covers 15 residues. Per the germline V gene, CDR1 is LNHDA and CDR2 is SQIVND (reference sequence). DNA of the CDR3: TGTGCCAGTAGCGACGGACAGGGGGCTAAAGATACGCAGTATTTT. Its protein product is CASSDGQGAKDTQYF.